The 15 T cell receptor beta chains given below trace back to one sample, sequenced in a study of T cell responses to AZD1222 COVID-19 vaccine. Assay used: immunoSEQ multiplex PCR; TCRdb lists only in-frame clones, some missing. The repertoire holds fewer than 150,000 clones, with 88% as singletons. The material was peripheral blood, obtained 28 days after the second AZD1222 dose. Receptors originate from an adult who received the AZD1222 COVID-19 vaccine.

DNA of the CDR3: TGTGCCAGCAGCCAAGAGGTAGAGACCCAGTACTTC. It translates to CASSQEVETQYF. The V and J genes are TRBV3-1 (or the pseudogene TRBV3-2) and TRBJ2-5; unclear D gene. V lost 0 bases to trimming and J lost 4 bases, with 3 bases between them. Germline V gene lookup returns CDR1 LGHDT and CDR2 YNNKEL (reference sequence). The CDR3 covers 12 residues.

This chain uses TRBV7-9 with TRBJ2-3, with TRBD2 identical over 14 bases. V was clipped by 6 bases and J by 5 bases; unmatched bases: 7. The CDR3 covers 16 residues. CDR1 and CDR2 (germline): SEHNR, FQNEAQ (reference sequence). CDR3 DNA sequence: TGTGCCAGCAGTTACGGGACTAGCGGGGGCTTAGATACGCAGTATTTT. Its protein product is CASSYGTSGGLDTQYF.

CDR3 in amino acids: CASRRRGAPGELFF. CDR3 in DNA: TGTGCCAGCAGGCGGCGGGGGGCTCCCGGGGAGCTGTTTTTT. V gene TRBV6-5 combines with J gene TRBJ2-2; 8 bases align to TRBD2. Trimming cost V 6 bases and J 6 bases; bases outside gene matches: 6. The CDR3 spans 14 residues. Germline loops: CDR1 MNHEY, CDR2 SVGAGI.

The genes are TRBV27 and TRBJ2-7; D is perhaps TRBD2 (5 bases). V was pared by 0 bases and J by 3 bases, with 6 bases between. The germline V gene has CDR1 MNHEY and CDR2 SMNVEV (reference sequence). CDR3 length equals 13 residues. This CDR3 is CASSLSRDYEQYF. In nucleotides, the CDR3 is TGTGCCAGCAGTTTATCGAGGGACTACGAGCAGTACTTC.

CDR3 sequence (DNA): TGTGCCAGCAGCTTAGCGGAGACCAGAGGCTACACCTTC. As protein: CASSLAETRGYTF. The chain carries TRBV7-8 and TRBJ1-2; no clear D. Germline CDR1 is SGHVS and CDR2 is FQNEAQ. V lost 0 bases, J lost 8 bases, and 10 bases lay in between. This CDR3 is 13 amino acids long.

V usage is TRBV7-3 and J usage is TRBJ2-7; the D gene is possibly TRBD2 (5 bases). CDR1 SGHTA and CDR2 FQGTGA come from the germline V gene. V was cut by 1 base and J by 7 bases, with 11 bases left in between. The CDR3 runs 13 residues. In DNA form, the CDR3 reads TGTGCCAGCAGCTTAATTTCTGGGAGAGAGCAGTACTTC. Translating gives CASSLISGREQYF.

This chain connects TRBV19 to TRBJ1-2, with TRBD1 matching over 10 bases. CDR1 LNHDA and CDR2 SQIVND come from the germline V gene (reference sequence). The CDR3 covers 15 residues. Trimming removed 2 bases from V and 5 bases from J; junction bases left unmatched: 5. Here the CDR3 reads CASSIQRDRGYGYTF. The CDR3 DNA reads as TGTGCCAGTAGTATACAACGGGACAGGGGATATGGCTACACCTTC. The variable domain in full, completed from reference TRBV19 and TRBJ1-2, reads DGGITQSPKYLFRKEGQNVTLSCEQNLNHDAMYWYRQDPGQGLRLIYYSQIVNDFQKGDIAEGYSVSREKKESFPLTVTSAQKNPTAFYLCASSIQRDRGYGYTFGSGTRLTVV.

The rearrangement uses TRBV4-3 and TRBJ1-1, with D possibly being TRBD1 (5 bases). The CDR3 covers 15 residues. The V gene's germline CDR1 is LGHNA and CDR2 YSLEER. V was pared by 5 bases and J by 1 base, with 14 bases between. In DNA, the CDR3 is TGCGCCAGCAGCAAAGGAGGGGCGGGGAACACTGAAGCTTTCTTT. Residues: CASSKGGAGNTEAFF.

This CDR3 reads CASSEARTASGNTIYF. CDR3 in DNA: TGTGCCAGCAGTGAAGCCCGGACAGCCTCTGGAAACACCATATATTTT. The chain links TRBV2 to TRBJ1-3; weak D call: TRBD1 (6 bases). V shed 0 bases and J shed 0 bases, with 9 bases lying between them. The CDR3 totals 16 residues. Germline CDR1 SNHLY, CDR2 FYNNEI.

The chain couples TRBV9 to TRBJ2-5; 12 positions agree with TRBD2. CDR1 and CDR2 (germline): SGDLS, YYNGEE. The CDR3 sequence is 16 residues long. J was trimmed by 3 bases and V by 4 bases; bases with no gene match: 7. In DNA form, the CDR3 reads TGTGCCAGCAGCCCCCGGGCTAGCGGGGGGGAAGAGACCCAGTACTTC. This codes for CASSPRASGGEETQYF.

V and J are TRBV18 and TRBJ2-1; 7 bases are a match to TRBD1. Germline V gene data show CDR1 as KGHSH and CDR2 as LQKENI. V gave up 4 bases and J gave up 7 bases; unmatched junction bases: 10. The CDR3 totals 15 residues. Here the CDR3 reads CASSLHRDRGNEQFF. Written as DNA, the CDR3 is TGTGCCAGCTCACTACACCGGGACAGAGGAAATGAGCAGTTCTTC.

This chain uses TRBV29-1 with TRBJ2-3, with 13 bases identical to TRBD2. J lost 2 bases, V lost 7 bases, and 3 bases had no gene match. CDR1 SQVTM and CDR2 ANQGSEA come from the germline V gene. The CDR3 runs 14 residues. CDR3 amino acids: CSGTSGGATDTQYF. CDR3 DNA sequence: TGCAGCGGTACTAGCGGGGGGGCCACAGATACGCAGTATTTT.

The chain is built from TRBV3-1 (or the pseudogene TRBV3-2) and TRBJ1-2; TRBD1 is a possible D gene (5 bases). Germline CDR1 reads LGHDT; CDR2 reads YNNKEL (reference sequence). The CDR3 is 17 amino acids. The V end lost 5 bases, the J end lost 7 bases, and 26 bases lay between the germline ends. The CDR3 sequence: CASSYPTGQRAGGGYTF. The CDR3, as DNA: TGTGCCAGCAGCTATCCCACCGGACAAAGGGCGGGTGGTGGCTACACCTTC.

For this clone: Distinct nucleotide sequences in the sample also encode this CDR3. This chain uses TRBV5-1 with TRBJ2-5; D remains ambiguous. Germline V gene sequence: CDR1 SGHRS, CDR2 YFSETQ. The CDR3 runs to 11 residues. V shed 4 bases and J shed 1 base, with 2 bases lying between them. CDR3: CASSSQETQYF. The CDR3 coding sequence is TGCGCCAGCAGCAGCCAAGAGACCCAGTACTTC. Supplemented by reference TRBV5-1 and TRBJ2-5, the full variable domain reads KAGVTQTPRYLIKTRGQQVTLSCSPISGHRSVSWYQQTPGQGLQFLFEYFSETQRNKGNFPGRFSGRQFSNSRSEMNVSTLELGDSALYLCASSSQETQYFGPGTRLLVL.

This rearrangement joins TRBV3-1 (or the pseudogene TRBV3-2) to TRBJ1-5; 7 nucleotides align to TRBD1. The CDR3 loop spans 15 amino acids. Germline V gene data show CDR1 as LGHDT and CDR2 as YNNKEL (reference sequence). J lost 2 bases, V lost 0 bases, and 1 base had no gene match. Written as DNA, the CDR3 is TGTGCCAGCAGCCAAGATGGGACAGGCAATCAGCCCCAGCATTTT. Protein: CASSQDGTGNQPQHF.